This T cell receptor (beta chain) was sequenced for a study of PD-L1 blockade in urothelial cancer. Germline V gives CDR1 SGHKS, CDR2 YYEKEE (reference sequence). Trimming shortened V by 2 bases and J by 4 bases, and 15 bases separated the two germline ends. The CDR3 runs 15 residues. Sequencing used immunoSEQ multiplex PCR; TCRdb keeps in-frame clones, though not all of them. The data show tens of thousands of clones, more than 75% seen once. Indicated time point: pretreatment peripheral blood. Disease in patients was locally advanced or metastatic urothelial carcinoma. This sequence joins TRBV5-5 and TRBJ1-1; possible D gene TRBD1, 6 bases. The sequenced sample was PBMCs, obtained around atezolizumab (anti-PD-L1) treatment. The source of this sequence is a man in his 60s with urothelial cancer. The CDR3: CASSFGRGSPTEAFF. CDR3 sequence (DNA): TGTGCCAGCAGCTTCGGCAGGGGCTCGCCCACTGAAGCTTTCTTT.